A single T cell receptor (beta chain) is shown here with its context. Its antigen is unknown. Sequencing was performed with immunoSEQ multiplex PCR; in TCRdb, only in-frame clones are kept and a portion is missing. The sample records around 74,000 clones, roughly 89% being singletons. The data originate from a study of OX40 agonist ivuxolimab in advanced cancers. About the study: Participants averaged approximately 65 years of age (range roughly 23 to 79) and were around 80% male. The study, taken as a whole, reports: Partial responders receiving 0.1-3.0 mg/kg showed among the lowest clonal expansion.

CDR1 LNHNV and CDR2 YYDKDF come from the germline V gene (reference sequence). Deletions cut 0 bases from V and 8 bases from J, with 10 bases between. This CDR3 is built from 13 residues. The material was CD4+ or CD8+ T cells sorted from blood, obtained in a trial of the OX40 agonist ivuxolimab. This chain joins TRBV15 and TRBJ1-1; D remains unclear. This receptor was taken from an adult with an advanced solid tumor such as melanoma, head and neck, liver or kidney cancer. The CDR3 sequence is CATSRDSPREAFF. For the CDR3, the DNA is TGTGCCACCAGCAGAGATTCCCCCCGGGAAGCTTTCTTT.